This T cell receptor (beta chain) was documented in a study of T cells in tuberculosis. Latent tuberculosis screening used tuberculin skin test and IGRA at entry. Each donor contributed about 100,000 T cells on average, unsorted. Using immunoSEQ multiplex PCR, the repertoire was profiled, and TCRdb retains in-frame clones only, with some absent. The table lists some 28,000 clones, nearly 90% of them singletons, with 5.5% to 6.5% in the top ten. For this clone: The antigen is not known.

Notes on the study in general: Active tuberculosis TCR-alpha repertoires lay closer to GMM-specific TCRs than IGRA-negative controls, suggesting clonal expansion. Active tuberculosis patients had shorter CDR3-alpha; the beta difference was nonsignificant.

This TCR was sampled from a donor aged 10-29 years with latent tuberculosis or without tuberculosis infection. The specimen sequenced was PBMCs.

CDR3 loop: CARSFRGNTGELFF. DNA for the CDR3: TGTGCCAGAAGCTTCCGCGGGAACACCGGGGAGCTGTTTTTT. The V and J genes are TRBV5-3 and TRBJ2-2; D gene unclear. TRBV5-3 is marked as an open reading frame, function uncertain. The length of the CDR3 is 14 residues. Trimming removed 2 bases from V and 1 base from J, with 6 bases in between.